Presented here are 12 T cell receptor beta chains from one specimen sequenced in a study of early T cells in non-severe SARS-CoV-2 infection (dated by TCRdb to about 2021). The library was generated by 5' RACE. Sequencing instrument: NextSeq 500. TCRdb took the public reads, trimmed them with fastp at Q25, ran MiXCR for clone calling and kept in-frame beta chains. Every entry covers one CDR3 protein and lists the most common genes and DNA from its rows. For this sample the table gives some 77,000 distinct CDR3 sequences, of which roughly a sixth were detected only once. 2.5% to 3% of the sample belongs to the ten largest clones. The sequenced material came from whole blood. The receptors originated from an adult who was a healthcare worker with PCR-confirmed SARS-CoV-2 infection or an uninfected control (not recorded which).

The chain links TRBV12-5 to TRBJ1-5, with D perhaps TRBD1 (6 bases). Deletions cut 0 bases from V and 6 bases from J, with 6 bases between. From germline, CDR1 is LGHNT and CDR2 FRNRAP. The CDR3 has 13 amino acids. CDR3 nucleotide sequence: TGTGCTAGTGGTTTGGTACAGGGTCAGCCCCAGCATTTT. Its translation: CASGLVQGQPQHF.

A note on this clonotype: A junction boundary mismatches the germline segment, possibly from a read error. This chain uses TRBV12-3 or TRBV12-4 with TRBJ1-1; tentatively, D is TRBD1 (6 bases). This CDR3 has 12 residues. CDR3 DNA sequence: TGTGCCAGAAGTTTCGGGGGCGCGGGAGCTTTCTTT. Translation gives CARSFGGAGAFF.

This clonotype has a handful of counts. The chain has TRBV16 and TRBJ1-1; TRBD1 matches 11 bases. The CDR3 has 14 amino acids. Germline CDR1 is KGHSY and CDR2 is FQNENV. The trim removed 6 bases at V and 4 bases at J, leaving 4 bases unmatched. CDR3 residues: CASRPGTGGTEAFF. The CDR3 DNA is TGTGCCAGCAGACCCGGGACAGGGGGCACTGAAGCTTTCTTT.

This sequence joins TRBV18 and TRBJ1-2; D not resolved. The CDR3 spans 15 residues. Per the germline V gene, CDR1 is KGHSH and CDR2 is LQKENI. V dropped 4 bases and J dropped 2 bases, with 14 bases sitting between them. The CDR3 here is CASSLQSAANYGYTF. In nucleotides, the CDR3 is TGTGCCAGCTCACTCCAAAGCGCCGCAAACTATGGCTACACCTTC.

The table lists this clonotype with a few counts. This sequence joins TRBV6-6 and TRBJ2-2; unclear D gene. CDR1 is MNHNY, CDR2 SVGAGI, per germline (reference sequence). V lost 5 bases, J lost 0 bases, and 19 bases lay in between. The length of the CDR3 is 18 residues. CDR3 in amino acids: CASSARSSTYANTGELFF. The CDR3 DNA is TGTGCCAGCAGTGCCCGGAGCTCAACCTACGCGAACACCGGGGAGCTGTTTTTT.

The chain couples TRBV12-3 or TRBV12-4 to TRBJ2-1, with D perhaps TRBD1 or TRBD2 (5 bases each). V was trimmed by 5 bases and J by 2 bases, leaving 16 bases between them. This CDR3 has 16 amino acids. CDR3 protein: CASSTRGQTTYNEQFF. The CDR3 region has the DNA TGTGCCAGCAGTACCCGGGGCCAGACAACCTACAATGAGCAGTTCTTC.

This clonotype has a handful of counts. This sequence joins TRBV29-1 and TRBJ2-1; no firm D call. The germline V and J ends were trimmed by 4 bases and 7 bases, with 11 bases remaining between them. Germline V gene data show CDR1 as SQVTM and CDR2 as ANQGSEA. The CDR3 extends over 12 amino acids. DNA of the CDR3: TGCAGCGTTGGCGGAGTAGGTAATGAGCAGTTCTTC. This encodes CSVGGVGNEQFF.

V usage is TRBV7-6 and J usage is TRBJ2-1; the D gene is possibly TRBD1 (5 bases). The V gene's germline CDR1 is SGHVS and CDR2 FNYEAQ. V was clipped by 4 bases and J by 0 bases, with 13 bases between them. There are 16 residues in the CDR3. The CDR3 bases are TGTGCCAGCAGCTCCTGGGGCGGTAGCTCCTACAATGAGCAGTTCTTC. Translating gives CASSSWGGSSYNEQFF.

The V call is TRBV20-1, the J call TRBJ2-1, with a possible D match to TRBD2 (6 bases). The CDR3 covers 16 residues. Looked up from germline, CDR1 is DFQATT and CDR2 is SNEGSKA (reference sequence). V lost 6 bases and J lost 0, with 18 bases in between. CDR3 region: CSAQNQAGSSYNEQFF. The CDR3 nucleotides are TGCAGTGCCCAAAACCAAGCCGGGAGCTCCTACAATGAGCAGTTCTTC.

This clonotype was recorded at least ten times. In nucleotides, the CDR3 is TGCAGCGTAAAAAACCGGGACACCTACAATGAGCAGTTCTTC. Protein product: CSVKNRDTYNEQFF. V usage is TRBV29-1 and J usage is TRBJ2-1, with a possible D match to TRBD1 (6 bases). CDR3 length: 14 residues. The ends were cut back, 6 bases at V and 2 bases at J, with 14 bases in the middle. Germline V CDR1 and CDR2: SQVTM, ANQGSEA.

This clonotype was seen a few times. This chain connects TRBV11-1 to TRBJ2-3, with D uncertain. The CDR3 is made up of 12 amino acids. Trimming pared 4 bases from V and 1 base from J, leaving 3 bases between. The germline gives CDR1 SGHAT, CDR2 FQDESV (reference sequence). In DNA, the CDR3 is TGTGCCAGCAGCTCCCGCACAGATACGCAGTATTTT. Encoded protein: CASSSRTDTQYF.

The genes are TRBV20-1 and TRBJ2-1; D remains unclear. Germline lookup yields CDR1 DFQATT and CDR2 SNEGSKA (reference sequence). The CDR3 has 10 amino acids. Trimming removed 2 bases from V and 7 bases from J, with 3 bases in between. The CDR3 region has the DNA TGCAGTGCTAGACATAATGAGCAGTTCTTC. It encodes CSARHNEQFF.